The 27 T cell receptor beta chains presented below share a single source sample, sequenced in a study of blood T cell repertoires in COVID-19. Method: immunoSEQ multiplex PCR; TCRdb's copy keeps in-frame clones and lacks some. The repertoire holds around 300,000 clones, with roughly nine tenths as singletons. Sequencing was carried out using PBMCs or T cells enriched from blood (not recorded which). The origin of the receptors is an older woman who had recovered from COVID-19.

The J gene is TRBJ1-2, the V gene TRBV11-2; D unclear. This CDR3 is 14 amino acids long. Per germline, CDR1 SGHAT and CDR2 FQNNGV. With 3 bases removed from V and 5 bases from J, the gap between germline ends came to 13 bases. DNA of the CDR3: TGTGCCAGCAGCTTCTCCGGGTCCGGATATGGCTACACCTTC. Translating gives CASSFSGSGYGYTF.

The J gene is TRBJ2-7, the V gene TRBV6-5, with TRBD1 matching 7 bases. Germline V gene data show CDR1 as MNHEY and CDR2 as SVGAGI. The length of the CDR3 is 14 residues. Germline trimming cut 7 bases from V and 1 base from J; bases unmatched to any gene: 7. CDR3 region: CASKLQTGSYEQYF. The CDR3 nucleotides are TGTGCCAGCAAACTTCAGACAGGGTCCTACGAGCAGTACTTC.

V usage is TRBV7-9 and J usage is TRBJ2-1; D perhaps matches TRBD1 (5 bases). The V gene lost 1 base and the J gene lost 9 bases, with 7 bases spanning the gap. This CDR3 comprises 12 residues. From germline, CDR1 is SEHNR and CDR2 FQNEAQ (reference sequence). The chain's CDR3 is CASSLEQGEQFF. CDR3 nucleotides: TGTGCCAGCAGCTTAGAGCAGGGTGAGCAGTTCTTC. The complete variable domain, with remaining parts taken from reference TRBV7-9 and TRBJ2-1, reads DTGVSQNPRHKITKRGQNVTFRCDPISEHNRLYWYRQTLGQGPEFLTYFQNEAQLEKSRLLSDRFSAERPKGSFSTLEIQRTEQGDSAMYLCASSLEQGEQFFGPGTRLTVL.

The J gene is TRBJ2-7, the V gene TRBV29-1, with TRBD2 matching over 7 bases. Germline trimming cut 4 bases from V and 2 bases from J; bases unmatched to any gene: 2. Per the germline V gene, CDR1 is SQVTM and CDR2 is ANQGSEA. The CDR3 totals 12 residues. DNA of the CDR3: TGCAGCGTTGGAGCGGGAACCTACGAGCAGTACTTC. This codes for CSVGAGTYEQYF.

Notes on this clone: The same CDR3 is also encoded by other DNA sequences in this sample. CDR3 DNA sequence: TGCGCCAGCAGCTTGGCGGCAGGGGACTATGGCTACACCTTC. As protein: CASSLAAGDYGYTF. The chain uses TRBV5-1 and TRBJ1-2; tentative D call: TRBD1 (6 bases). The CDR3 spans 14 residues. Germline V gene data show CDR1 as SGHRS and CDR2 as YFSETQ. Trimming took 0 bases from V and 3 from J, leaving 9 bases between them.

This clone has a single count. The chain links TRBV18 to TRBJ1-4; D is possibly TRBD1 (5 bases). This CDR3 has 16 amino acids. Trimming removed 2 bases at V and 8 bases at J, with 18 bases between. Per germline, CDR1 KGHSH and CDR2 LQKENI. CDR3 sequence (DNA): TGTGCCAGCTCACCAGTGGATCCAGGGCTAGGGGAAAAACTGTTTTTT. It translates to CASSPVDPGLGEKLFF.

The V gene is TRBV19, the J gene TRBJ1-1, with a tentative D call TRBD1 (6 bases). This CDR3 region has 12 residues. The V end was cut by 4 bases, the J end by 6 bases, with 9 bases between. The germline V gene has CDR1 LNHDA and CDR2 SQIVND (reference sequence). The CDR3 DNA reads TGTGCCAGTAGTAGGGGGCACGCTGAAGCTTTCTTT. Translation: CASSRGHAEAFF.

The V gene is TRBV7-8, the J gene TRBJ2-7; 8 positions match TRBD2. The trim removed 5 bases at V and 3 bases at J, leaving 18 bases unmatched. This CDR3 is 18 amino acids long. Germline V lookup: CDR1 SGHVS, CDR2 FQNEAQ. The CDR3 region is CASSQKGVAGGRHYEQYF. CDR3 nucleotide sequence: TGTGCCAGCAGCCAAAAGGGGGTGGCGGGAGGAAGACACTACGAGCAGTACTTC. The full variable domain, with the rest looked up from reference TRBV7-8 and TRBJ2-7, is GAGVSQSPRYKVAKRGQDVALRCDPISGHVSLFWYQQALGQGPEFLTYFQNEAQLDKSGLPSDRFFAERPEGSVSTLKIQRTQQEDSAVYLCASSQKGVAGGRHYEQYFGPGTRLTVT.

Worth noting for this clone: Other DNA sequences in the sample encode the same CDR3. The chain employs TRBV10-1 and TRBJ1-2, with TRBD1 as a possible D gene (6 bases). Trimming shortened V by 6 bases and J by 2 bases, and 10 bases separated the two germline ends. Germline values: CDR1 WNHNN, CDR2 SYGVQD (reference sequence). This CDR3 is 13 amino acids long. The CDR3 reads CASSAGTNYGYTF. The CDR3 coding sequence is TGCGCCAGCAGCGCCGGGACAAACTATGGCTACACCTTC.

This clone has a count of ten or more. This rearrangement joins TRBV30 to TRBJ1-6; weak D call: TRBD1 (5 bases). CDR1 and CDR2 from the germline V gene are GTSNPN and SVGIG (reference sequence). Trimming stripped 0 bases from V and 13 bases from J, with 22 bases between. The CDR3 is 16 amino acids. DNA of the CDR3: TGTGCCTGGAGTGTTCAGGGATCGAACGAGATTCACCCCCTCCACTTT. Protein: CAWSVQGSNEIHPLHF.

CDR3 loop: CASSDPLDHWEKLFF. CDR3 in DNA: TGTGCCAGCAGTGACCCGTTAGATCATTGGGAAAAACTGTTTTTT. The chain employs TRBV6-4 and TRBJ1-4; D gene unclear. The CDR3 extends over 15 amino acids. Deletions cut 2 bases from V and 8 bases from J, with 15 bases between. Germline loops: CDR1 MRHNA, CDR2 SNTAGT.

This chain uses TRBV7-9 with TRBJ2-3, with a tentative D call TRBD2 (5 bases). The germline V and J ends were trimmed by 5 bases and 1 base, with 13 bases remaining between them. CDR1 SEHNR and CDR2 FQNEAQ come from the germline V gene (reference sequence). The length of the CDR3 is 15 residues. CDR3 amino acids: CASSPGNPGTDTQYF. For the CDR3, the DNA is TGTGCCAGCAGCCCGGGAAACCCCGGCACAGATACGCAGTATTTT.

CDR3 residues: CASVRGEGQGGPWTGELFF. The CDR3 DNA is TGTGCCAGCGTTAGGGGCGAGGGACAGGGAGGTCCGTGGACCGGGGAGCTGTTTTTT. V gene TRBV19 combines with J gene TRBJ2-2; 9 positions match TRBD1. The CDR3 spans 19 residues. Trimming cost V 9 bases and J 5 bases; bases outside gene matches: 22. Germline CDR1 and CDR2: LNHDA and SQIVND (reference sequence).

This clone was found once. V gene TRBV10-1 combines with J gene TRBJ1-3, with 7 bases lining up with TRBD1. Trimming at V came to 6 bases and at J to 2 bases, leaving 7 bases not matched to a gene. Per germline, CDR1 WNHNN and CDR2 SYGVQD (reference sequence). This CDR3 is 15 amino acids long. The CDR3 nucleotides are TGCGCCAGCAGGGATGACAGGGAGGCTGGAAACACCATATATTTT. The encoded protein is CASRDDREAGNTIYF.

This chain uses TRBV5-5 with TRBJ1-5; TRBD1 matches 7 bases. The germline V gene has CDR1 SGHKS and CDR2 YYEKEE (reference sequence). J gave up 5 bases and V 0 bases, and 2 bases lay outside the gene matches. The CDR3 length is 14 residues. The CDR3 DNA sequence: TGTGCCAGCAGCTTGGAGGGGGCCGATCAGCCCCAGCATTTT. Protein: CASSLEGADQPQHF.

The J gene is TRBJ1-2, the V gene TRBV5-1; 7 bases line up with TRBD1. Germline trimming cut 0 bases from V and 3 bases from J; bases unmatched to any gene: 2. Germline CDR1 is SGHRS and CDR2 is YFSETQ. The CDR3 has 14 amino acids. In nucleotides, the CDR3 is TGCGCCAGCAGCTTGGCAGGGGGAGACTATGGCTACACCTTC. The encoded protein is CASSLAGGDYGYTF.

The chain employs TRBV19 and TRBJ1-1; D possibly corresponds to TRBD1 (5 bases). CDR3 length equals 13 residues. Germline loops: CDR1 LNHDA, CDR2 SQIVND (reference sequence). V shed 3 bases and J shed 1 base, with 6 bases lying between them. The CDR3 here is CASSIQGNTEAFF. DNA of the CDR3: TGTGCCAGTAGTATTCAGGGGAACACTGAAGCTTTCTTT.

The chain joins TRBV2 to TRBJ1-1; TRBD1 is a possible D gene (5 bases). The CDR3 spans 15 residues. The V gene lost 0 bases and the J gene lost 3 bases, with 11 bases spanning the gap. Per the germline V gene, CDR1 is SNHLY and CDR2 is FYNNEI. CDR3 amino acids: CASSEALMGHTEAFF. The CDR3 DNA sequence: TGTGCCAGCAGTGAAGCGCTTATGGGGCACACTGAAGCTTTCTTT.

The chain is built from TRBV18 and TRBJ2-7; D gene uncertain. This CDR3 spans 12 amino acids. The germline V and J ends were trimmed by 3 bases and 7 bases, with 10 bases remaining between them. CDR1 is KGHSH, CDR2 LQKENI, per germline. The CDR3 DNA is TGTGCCAGCTCACCCGGTAGAGAAGAGCAGTACTTC. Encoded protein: CASSPGREEQYF. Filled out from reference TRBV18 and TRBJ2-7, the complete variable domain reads NAGVMQNPRHLVRRRGQEARLRCSPMKGHSHVYWYRQLPEEGLKFMVYLQKENIIDESGMPKERFSAEFPKEGPSILRIQQVVRGDSAAYFCASSPGREEQYFGPGTRLTVT.

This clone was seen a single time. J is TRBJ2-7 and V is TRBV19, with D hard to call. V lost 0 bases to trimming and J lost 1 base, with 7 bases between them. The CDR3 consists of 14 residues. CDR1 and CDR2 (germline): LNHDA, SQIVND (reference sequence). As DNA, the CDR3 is TGTGCCAGTAGTATAGATCTAAAGTCCTACGAGCAGTACTTC. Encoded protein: CASSIDLKSYEQYF.

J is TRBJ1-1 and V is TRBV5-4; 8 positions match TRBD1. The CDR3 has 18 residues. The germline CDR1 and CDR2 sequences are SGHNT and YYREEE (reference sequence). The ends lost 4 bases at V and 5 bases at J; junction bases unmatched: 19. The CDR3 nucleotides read TGTGCCAGCAGCCCTGGGACAGGTACGTCTCGATGGAGAACTGAAGCTTTCTTT. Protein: CASSPGTGTSRWRTEAFF.

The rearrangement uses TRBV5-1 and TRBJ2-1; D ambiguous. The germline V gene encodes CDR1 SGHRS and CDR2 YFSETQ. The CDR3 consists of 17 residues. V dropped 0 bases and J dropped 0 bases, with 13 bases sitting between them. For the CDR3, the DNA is TGCGCCAGCAGCTTGGTAAGTCCTAACAGCTCCTACAATGAGCAGTTCTTC. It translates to CASSLVSPNSSYNEQFF.

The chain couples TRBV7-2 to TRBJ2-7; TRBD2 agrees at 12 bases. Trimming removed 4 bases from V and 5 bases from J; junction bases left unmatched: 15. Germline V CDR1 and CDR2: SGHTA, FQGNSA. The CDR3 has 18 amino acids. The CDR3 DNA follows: TGTGCCAGCAGCTCCCGTACCCCTACTAGCGGGAGGAAGCACGAGCAGTACTTC. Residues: CASSSRTPTSGRKHEQYF.

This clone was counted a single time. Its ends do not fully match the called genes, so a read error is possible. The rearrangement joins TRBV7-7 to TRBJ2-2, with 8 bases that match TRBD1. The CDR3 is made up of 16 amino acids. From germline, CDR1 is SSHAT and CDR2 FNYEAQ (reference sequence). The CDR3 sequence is CASSQAGTGNTGELFF. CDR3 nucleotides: TGTGCTAGCAGCCAGGCCGGGACAGGGAACACCGGGGAGCTGTTTTTT.

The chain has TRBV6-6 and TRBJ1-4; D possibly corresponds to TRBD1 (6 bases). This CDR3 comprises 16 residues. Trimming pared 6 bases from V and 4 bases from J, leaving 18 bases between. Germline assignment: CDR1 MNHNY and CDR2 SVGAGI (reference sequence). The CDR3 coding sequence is TGTGCCAGCAGGGACAGCGGTACGGAGATTAATGAAAAACTGTTTTTT. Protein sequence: CASRDSGTEINEKLFF.

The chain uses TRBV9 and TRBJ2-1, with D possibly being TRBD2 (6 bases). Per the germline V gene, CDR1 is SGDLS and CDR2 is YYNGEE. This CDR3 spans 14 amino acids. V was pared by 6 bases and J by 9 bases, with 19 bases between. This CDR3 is CASTGIPGATEQFF. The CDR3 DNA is TGTGCCAGCACTGGGATCCCGGGAGCTACTGAGCAGTTCTTC.

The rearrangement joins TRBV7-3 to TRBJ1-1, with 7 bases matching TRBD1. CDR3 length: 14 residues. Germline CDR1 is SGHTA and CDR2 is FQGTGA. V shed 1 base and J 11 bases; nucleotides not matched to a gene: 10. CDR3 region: CASSLSWAGGQAFF. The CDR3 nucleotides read TGTGCCAGCAGCTTAAGTTGGGCAGGGGGTCAGGCTTTCTTT.